The 17 T cell receptor beta chains given below trace back to one sample, sequenced in a study of cytomegalovirus exposure and HLA in healthy donors. Primers: 60 Vbeta forward and 13 Jbeta reverse. The method was immunoSEQ multiplex PCR; TCRdb's version includes in-frame clones alone and lacks a portion of them. The table lists about 200,000 clones, approximately 80% of them singletons, with roughly 0.71% in the top ten. The material sequenced was PBMCs. These receptors all come from a boy between 2 and 10 years old in good health and CMV-seronegative.

The CDR3 DNA reads as TGTGCCAGCAGTCAGGACTCAGACACTGAAGCTTTCTTT. Translated, it gives CASSQDSDTEAFF. V usage is TRBV11-3 and J usage is TRBJ1-1, with D uncertain. CDR1 and CDR2 from the germline V gene are SGHNT and YENEEA. The CDR3 totals 13 residues. V lost 6 bases and J lost 3, with 11 bases in between.

In its sample, this clone was seen a few times. The chain combines TRBV5-1 with TRBJ2-5; 10 nucleotides align to TRBD2. The CDR3 is made up of 15 amino acids. The germline CDR1 and CDR2 sequences are SGHRS and YFSETQ. The ends lost 3 bases at V and 2 bases at J; junction bases unmatched: 4. CDR3 protein: CASSYSGGTQETQYF. Written as DNA, the CDR3 is TGCGCCAGCAGCTATAGCGGGGGGACGCAAGAGACCCAGTACTTC.

The CDR3 reads CASSEGGATEAFF. CDR3 nucleotides: TGTGCCAGCAGTGAGGGGGGGGCCACTGAAGCTTTCTTT. This chain uses TRBV2 with TRBJ1-1, with D maybe TRBD1 (6 bases). This CDR3 spans 13 amino acids. V was clipped by 3 bases and J by 4 bases, with 9 bases between them. CDR1 and CDR2 from the germline V gene are SNHLY and FYNNEI. Based on the CDR3 plus reference TRBV2 and TRBJ1-1, the full variable domain is EPEVTQTPSHQVTQMGQEVILRCVPISNHLYFYWYRQILGQKVEFLVSFYNNEISEKSEIFDDQFSVERPDGSNFTLKIRSTKLEDSAMYFCASSEGGATEAFFGQGTRLTVV.

The chain has TRBV13 and TRBJ1-2; no definite D call. Germline V lookup: CDR1 PRHDT, CDR2 FYEKMQ (reference sequence). Trimming left V 0 bases short and J 1 base short, with 9 bases between. There are 15 residues in the CDR3. The CDR3: CASSLGRELNYGYTF. CDR3 sequence (DNA): TGTGCCAGCAGCTTAGGCCGTGAACTTAACTATGGCTACACCTTC.

This CDR3 is CASSERGQGFYEQYF. The CDR3 DNA reads as TGTGCCAGCAGCGAGCGGGGACAGGGGTTTTACGAGCAGTACTTC. The genes are TRBV9 and TRBJ2-7; 10 nucleotides align to TRBD1. The length of the CDR3 is 15 residues. J lost 4 bases, V lost 3 bases, and 7 bases had no gene match. Per the germline V gene, CDR1 is SGDLS and CDR2 is YYNGEE.

The chain has TRBV7-9 and TRBJ2-7, with TRBD2 matching 14 bases. V gave up 3 bases and J gave up 1 base; unmatched junction bases: 11. CDR3 length equals 19 residues. Germline values: CDR1 SEHNR, CDR2 FQNEAQ (reference sequence). The CDR3 region is CASSLGRLAGGPKSYEQYF. The CDR3 region has the DNA TGTGCCAGCAGCTTGGGACGACTAGCGGGAGGGCCCAAATCCTACGAGCAGTACTTC.

V and J are TRBV11-2 and TRBJ2-7; 8 nucleotides agree with TRBD2. The V and J ends lost 2 bases and 7 bases, in that order; junction bases with no gene match: 13. Germline values: CDR1 SGHAT, CDR2 FQNNGV. The CDR3 has 16 amino acids. CDR3 protein: CASSLMGLVPRGEQYF. The CDR3 DNA is TGTGCCAGCAGCTTAATGGGACTAGTCCCACGGGGGGAGCAGTACTTC.

The chain employs TRBV4-1 and TRBJ1-2; D might be TRBD1 (5 bases). V lost 1 base and J lost 8, with 14 bases in between. Germline lookup yields CDR1 MGHRA and CDR2 YSYEKL. CDR3 length: 14 amino acids. DNA of the CDR3: TGCGCCAGCAGCCAAGTCGGGCAGGGTGGGGGCTACACCTTC. Protein product: CASSQVGQGGGYTF.

This clone has just a few counts. The V call is TRBV6-5, the J call TRBJ1-5; 7 bases are shared with TRBD1. The CDR3 has 13 amino acids. From germline, CDR1 is MNHEY and CDR2 SVGAGI. Trimming took 8 bases from V and 5 from J; bases not matched to a gene: 6. This CDR3 reads CASGRGGDQPQHF. DNA of the CDR3: TGTGCCAGCGGGCGAGGGGGCGATCAGCCCCAGCATTTT.

The chain links TRBV11-1 to TRBJ2-3, with TRBD2 identical over 12 bases. Germline CDR1 reads SGHAT; CDR2 reads FQDESV (reference sequence). The junction had 9 bases not matched to a gene; V was cut back by 6 bases and J by 5 bases. CDR3 length: 16 residues. The CDR3 sequence: CASSHVLAGGEDTQYF. In DNA form, the CDR3 reads TGTGCCAGCAGTCATGTACTAGCGGGGGGCGAAGATACGCAGTATTTT. Full variable domain (rest looked up from reference TRBV11-1 and TRBJ2-3): EAEVAQSPRYKITEKSQAVAFWCDPISGHATLYWYRQILGQGPELLVQFQDESVVDDSQLPKDRFSAERLKGVDSTLKIQPAELGDSAMYLCASSHVLAGGEDTQYFGPGTRLTVL.

The chain has TRBV27 and TRBJ2-3; tentative D call: TRBD1 (6 bases). Looked up from germline, CDR1 is MNHEY and CDR2 is SMNVEV (reference sequence). The CDR3 sequence is 15 residues long. V gave up 0 bases and J gave up 1 base, with 8 bases separating them. CDR3 residues: CASSLSGAGTDTQYF. Written as DNA, the CDR3 is TGTGCCAGCAGTTTATCGGGGGCGGGCACAGATACGCAGTATTTT.

The V gene is TRBV15, the J gene TRBJ1-1; D remains unclear. Germline V gene data show CDR1 as LNHNV and CDR2 as YYDKDF (reference sequence). V lost 5 bases and J 1 base, leaving 8 bases between the germline ends. This CDR3 is built from 13 residues. The CDR3 here is CATSEGRNTEAFF. CDR3 bases: TGTGCCACCAGCGAAGGGAGGAACACTGAAGCTTTCTTT.

The V gene is TRBV5-1, the J gene TRBJ2-7, with 7 bases aligning to TRBD2. The CDR3 is 15 residues long. The J segment lost 4 bases and the V segment lost 0 bases, leaving 7 bases of the junction unmatched. CDR1 SGHRS and CDR2 YFSETQ come from the germline V gene. CDR3 sequence (DNA): TGCGCCAGCAGCTTGGAAGGCGGGAGTACGTACGAGCAGTACTTC. Encoded protein: CASSLEGGSTYEQYF.

The V gene is TRBV19, the J gene TRBJ1-5; TRBD1 agrees at 8 bases. This CDR3 contains 14 residues. CDR1 is LNHDA, CDR2 SQIVND, per germline (reference sequence). The J segment lost 7 bases and the V segment lost 3 bases, leaving 5 bases of the junction unmatched. The CDR3 DNA follows: TGTGCCAGTAGTATGAAACAGGGGGACCAGCCCCAGCATTTT. It specifies CASSMKQGDQPQHF.

This clone appeared a single time. The chain couples TRBV10-2 to TRBJ2-5; 8 nucleotides match TRBD1. The germline V gene encodes CDR1 WSHSY and CDR2 SAAADI. With V trimmed by 3 bases and J by 5 bases, 5 bases remained unmatched. This CDR3 comprises 14 residues. The CDR3 reads CASSDRGLRETQYF. DNA of the CDR3: TGCGCCAGCAGTGACAGGGGGCTACGGGAGACCCAGTACTTC.

J is TRBJ2-7 and V is TRBV2, with 7 nucleotides matching TRBD2. The CDR3 runs to 14 residues. Trimming removed 7 bases from V and 0 bases from J; junction bases left unmatched: 6. Germline V gene data show CDR1 as SNHLY and CDR2 as FYNNEI. CDR3 protein: CASKTGGISYEQYF. As DNA, the CDR3 is TGTGCCAGCAAGACCGGGGGGATCTCCTACGAGCAGTACTTC.

The chain has TRBV9 and TRBJ2-7, with 10 bases identical to TRBD2. The germline V gene has CDR1 SGDLS and CDR2 YYNGEE. The length of the CDR3 is 16 residues. Unmatched junction bases numbered 12, after V lost 4 bases and J lost 5 bases. CDR3 sequence: CASSPPPPGLANEQYF. The CDR3 coding sequence is TGTGCCAGCAGCCCCCCTCCCCCGGGACTAGCGAACGAGCAGTACTTC.